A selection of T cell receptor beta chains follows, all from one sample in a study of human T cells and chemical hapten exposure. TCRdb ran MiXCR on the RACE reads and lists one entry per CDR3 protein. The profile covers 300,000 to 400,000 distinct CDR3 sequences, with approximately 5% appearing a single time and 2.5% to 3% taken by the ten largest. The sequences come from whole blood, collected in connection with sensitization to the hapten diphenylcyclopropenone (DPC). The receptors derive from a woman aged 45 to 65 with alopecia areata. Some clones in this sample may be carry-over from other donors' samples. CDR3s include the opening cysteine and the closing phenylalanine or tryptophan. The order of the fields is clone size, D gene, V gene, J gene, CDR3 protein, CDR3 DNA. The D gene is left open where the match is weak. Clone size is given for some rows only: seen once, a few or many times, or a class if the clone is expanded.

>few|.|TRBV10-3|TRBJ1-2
CAISVTASNYGYTF
TGTGCCATCAGTGTGACCGCGTCTAACTATGGCTACACCTTC
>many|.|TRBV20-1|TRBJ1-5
CSAIKANSNQPQHF
TGCAGTGCTATAAAGGCTAATAGCAATCAGCCCCAGCATTTT
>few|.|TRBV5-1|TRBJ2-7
CASSFSPGIYEQYF
TGCGCCAGCAGCTTTAGCCCGGGAATCTACGAGCAGTACTTC
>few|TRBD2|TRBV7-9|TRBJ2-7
CASSFGLAGAEEQYF
TGTGCCAGCAGCTTCGGACTAGCGGGAGCTGAGGAGCAGTACTTC
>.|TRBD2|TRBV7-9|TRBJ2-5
CASSIGLAGGETQYF
TGTGCCAGCAGCATCGGACTAGCGGGAGGGGAGACCCAGTACTTC
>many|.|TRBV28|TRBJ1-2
CASSFAGVGYGYTF
TGTGCCAGCAGTTTTGCAGGGGTCGGGTATGGCTACACCTTC
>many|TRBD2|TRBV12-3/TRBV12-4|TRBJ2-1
CASSRGLAGFSYNEQFF
TGTGCCAGCAGTAGGGGACTAGCGGGTTTCTCCTACAATGAGCAGTTCTTC
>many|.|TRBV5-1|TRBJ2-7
CASSSRYRDFAEQYF
TGCGCCAGCAGCTCACGATACCGGGACTTTGCCGAGCAGTACTTC
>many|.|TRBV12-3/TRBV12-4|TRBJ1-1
CASSLGGGEAFF
TGTGCCAGCAGTTTAGGGGGAGGTGAAGCTTTCTTT
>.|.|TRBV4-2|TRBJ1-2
CASSQEVGPLNYGYTF
TGTGCCAGCAGCCAAGAGGTAGGGCCACTTAACTATGGCTACACCTTC
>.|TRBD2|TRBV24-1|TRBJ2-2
CATSDLRTSGSVNTGELFF
TGTGCCACCAGTGATTTACGGACTAGCGGGAGCGTCAACACCGGGGAGCTGTTTTTT
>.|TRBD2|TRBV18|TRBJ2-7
CASSPGSGKPEQYF
TGTGCCAGCTCACCGGGGAGCGGGAAGCCCGAGCAGTACTTC
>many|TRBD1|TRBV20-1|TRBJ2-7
CSARVPGQGLNHEQYF
TGCAGTGCTAGGGTACCGGGACAGGGGCTTAATCACGAGCAGTACTTC
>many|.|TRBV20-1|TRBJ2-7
CSARDFPFYEQYF
TGCAGTGCTAGAGATTTCCCATTTTACGAGCAGTACTTC
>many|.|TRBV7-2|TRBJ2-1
CASSPPFRAPFF
TGTGCCAGCAGCCCACCCTTCCGGGCTCCGTTCTTC
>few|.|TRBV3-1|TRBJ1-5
CASSQDPRSRQPQHF
TGTGCCAGCAGCCAAGATCCCCGTTCAAGGCAGCCCCAGCATTTT
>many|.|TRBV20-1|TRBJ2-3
CSARESNPPTQYF
TGCAGTGCTAGAGAGTCCAATCCCCCGACGCAGTATTTT
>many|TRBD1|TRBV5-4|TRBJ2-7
CASSSRGGYEQHF
TGTGCCAGCAGCTCCCGAGGGGGCTACGAGCAGCACTTC
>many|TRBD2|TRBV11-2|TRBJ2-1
CASSTHRGDYNEQFF
TGTGCCAGCAGTACCCACCGGGGGGATTACAATGAGCAGTTCTTC
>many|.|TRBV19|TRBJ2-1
CASSLGSPLHNEQFF
TGTGCCAGTAGTTTGGGCTCCCCGCTCCACAATGAGCAGTTCTTC
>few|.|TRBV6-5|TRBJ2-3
CASSSPEDTQYF
TGTGCCAGCAGTTCCCCAGAAGATACGCAGTATTTT
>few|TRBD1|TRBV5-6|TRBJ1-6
CASSADRADSPLHF
TGTGCCAGCAGCGCGGACAGGGCGGACTCACCCCTCCACTTT